This passage covers 23 T cell receptor beta chains from one sample sequenced in a study of blood T cell repertoires in COVID-19. The assay was immunoSEQ multiplex PCR, and TCRdb's table has in-frame clones only and misses some. This repertoire shows more than 80,000 clones, 86% found once; its top ten account for approximately 1.7%. Sequenced material: peripheral blood. The source of these receptors is a man older than 75 with acute or convalescent COVID-19.

In this sample, this clone turned up a few times. The chain combines TRBV14 with TRBJ2-4; tentatively, D is TRBD1 (5 bases). Trimming shortened V by 1 base and J by 7 bases, and 14 bases separated the two germline ends. CDR3 size: 15 residues. Germline values: CDR1 SGHDN, CDR2 FVKESK. This chain's CDR3 is CASSQGREGKNIQYF. The DNA of the CDR3 is TGTGCCAGCAGCCAAGGCAGGGAAGGGAAGAACATTCAGTACTTC.

There are a few counts of this clone. The chain joins TRBV14 to TRBJ2-1, with TRBD2 matching 7 bases. Unmatched junction bases numbered 10, after V lost 6 bases and J lost 8 bases. Germline-derived CDR1 and CDR2 are SGHDN and FVKESK. The CDR3 spans 14 residues. The CDR3 coding sequence is TGTGCCAGCAGTCCCCGGGGCACTAGCGATGAGCAGTTCTTC. It is translated as CASSPRGTSDEQFF.

The rearrangement links TRBV7-2 to TRBJ2-3, with 11 bases that match TRBD2. Trimming took 2 bases from V and 4 from J; bases not matched to a gene: 2. The CDR3 covers 15 residues. Looked up from germline, CDR1 is SGHTA and CDR2 is FQGNSA. Here the CDR3 reads CASSLTSGSSDTQYF. For the CDR3, the DNA is TGTGCCAGCAGCTTAACTAGCGGGAGTTCAGATACGCAGTATTTT. Full variable domain (rest looked up from reference TRBV7-2 and TRBJ2-3): GAGVSQSPSNKVTEKGKDVELRCDPISGHTALYWYRQSLGQGLEFLIYFQGNSAPDKSGLPSDRFSAERTGGSVSTLTIQRTQQEDSAVYLCASSLTSGSSDTQYFGPGTRLTVL.

The chain joins TRBV11-1 to TRBJ2-2; maybe TRBD1 (6 bases). This CDR3 region has 15 residues. Germline-derived CDR1 and CDR2 are SGHAT and FQDESV (reference sequence). The V end was cut by 6 bases, the J end by 2 bases, with 13 bases between. The CDR3 protein is CASSHNRANTGELFF. The DNA for the CDR3 is TGTGCCAGCAGTCACAACAGGGCCAACACCGGGGAGCTGTTTTTT. Using reference TRBV11-1 and TRBJ2-2 for the parts outside the CDR3, the full variable domain is EAEVAQSPRYKITEKSQAVAFWCDPISGHATLYWYRQILGQGPELLVQFQDESVVDDSQLPKDRFSAERLKGVDSTLKIQPAELGDSAMYLCASSHNRANTGELFFGEGSRLTVL.

The chain combines TRBV7-2 with TRBJ2-7; 10 positions agree with TRBD2. The CDR3 is made up of 14 amino acids. CDR1 SGHTA and CDR2 FQGNSA come from the germline V gene. The J segment lost 6 bases and the V segment lost 3 bases, leaving 5 bases of the junction unmatched. The CDR3 loop reads CASSFQREGGEQYF. CDR3 nucleotides: TGTGCCAGCAGCTTTCAGCGGGAGGGTGGCGAGCAGTACTTC.

The V gene is TRBV19, the J gene TRBJ1-5; tentatively, D is TRBD1 (5 bases). CDR3 length: 15 residues. Trimming took 6 bases from V and 0 from J, leaving 12 bases between them. Germline CDR1 and CDR2: LNHDA and SQIVND (reference sequence). The CDR3 bases are TGTGCCAGTAGGACCGACAGAAATAGCAATCAGCCCCAGCATTTT. Encoded protein: CASRTDRNSNQPQHF.

The chain has TRBV6-2 or TRBV6-3 and TRBJ1-1; no definite D call. The germline V and J ends were trimmed by 0 bases and 3 bases, with 5 bases remaining between them. The CDR3 length is 13 residues. The V gene's germline CDR1 is MNHEY and CDR2 SVGEGT. The CDR3 bases are TGTGCCAGCAGTTACTCCCTTTACACTGAAGCTTTCTTT. Its translation: CASSYSLYTEAFF.

The chain employs TRBV4-1 and TRBJ2-4; TRBD1 aligns across 9 bases. Trimming removed 3 bases from V and 5 bases from J; junction bases left unmatched: 11. Looked up from germline, CDR1 is MGHRA and CDR2 is YSYEKL. This CDR3 spans 17 amino acids. CDR3 amino acids: CASSQEYRDRAQNIQYF. The CDR3 nucleotides read TGCGCCAGCAGCCAGGAATACCGGGACAGGGCCCAAAACATTCAGTACTTC.

V usage is TRBV14 and J usage is TRBJ2-3; D perhaps matches TRBD2 (5 bases). Trimming removed 4 bases from V and 2 bases from J, with 13 bases in between. The V gene's germline CDR1 is SGHDN and CDR2 FVKESK. The CDR3 is made up of 15 amino acids. The CDR3 spells CASSPAEVDTDTQYF. The CDR3 DNA reads as TGTGCCAGCAGCCCAGCGGAGGTTGACACAGATACGCAGTATTTT. Supplemented by reference TRBV14 and TRBJ2-3, the full variable domain reads EAGVTQFPSHSVIEKGQTVTLRCDPISGHDNLYWYRRVMGKEIKFLLHFVKESKQDESGMPNNRFLAERTGGTYSTLKVQPAELEDSGVYFCASSPAEVDTDTQYFGPGTRLTVL.

The V call is TRBV7-2, the J call TRBJ2-2; D gene ambiguous. The CDR3 is made up of 14 amino acids. CDR1 and CDR2 (germline): SGHTA, FQGNSA. Between the trimmed V and J ends, which lost 0 bases and 4 bases, there was a span of 6 bases. The CDR3 loop is CASSLARSTGELFF. CDR3 nucleotide sequence: TGTGCCAGCAGCTTAGCGCGAAGCACCGGGGAGCTGTTTTTT. Full variable domain (outside the CDR3, taken from reference TRBV7-2 and TRBJ2-2): GAGVSQSPSNKVTEKGKDVELRCDPISGHTALYWYRQSLGQGLEFLIYFQGNSAPDKSGLPSDRFSAERTGGSVSTLTIQRTQQEDSAVYLCASSLARSTGELFFGEGSRLTVL.

The J gene is TRBJ2-2, the V gene TRBV9; TRBD2 matches 11 bases. The CDR3 is made up of 16 amino acids. Per the germline V gene, CDR1 is SGDLS and CDR2 is YYNGEE. Germline trimming cut 5 bases from V and 1 base from J; bases unmatched to any gene: 4. The CDR3 loop reads CASSAGTSGNTGELFF. The CDR3 coding sequence is TGTGCCAGCAGTGCCGGGACTAGCGGGAACACCGGGGAGCTGTTTTTT.

V usage is TRBV19 and J usage is TRBJ2-1, with 9 positions matching TRBD2. With V trimmed by 7 bases and J by 6 bases, 10 bases remained unmatched. This CDR3 has 15 residues. Germline CDR1 and CDR2: LNHDA and SQIVND (reference sequence). The CDR3 coding sequence is TGTGCCAGTATGGTAGCGGGAGAGGTGGGCAATGAGCAGTTCTTC. It encodes CASMVAGEVGNEQFF.

The gene calls are TRBV6-1 and TRBJ2-1; D unresolved. This CDR3 spans 15 amino acids. The germline V gene has CDR1 MNHNS and CDR2 SASEGT. V shed 2 bases and J shed 1 base, with 9 bases lying between them. The CDR3 bases are TGTGCCAGCAGTGAATTACAGCAGTCCTACAATGAGCAGTTCTTC. Translation gives CASSELQQSYNEQFF.

The gene calls are TRBV11-1 and TRBJ2-2, with 11 bases that match TRBD1. The V gene end was trimmed by 5 bases and the J gene end by 4 bases; junction bases not matched to a gene: 6. Germline CDR1 is SGHAT and CDR2 is FQDESV (reference sequence). The CDR3 sequence is 16 residues long. The CDR3 sequence is CASSLGQGAFTGELFF. The CDR3 DNA reads TGTGCCAGCAGCCTCGGACAGGGGGCGTTCACCGGGGAGCTGTTTTTT.

This clone has only a few counts. The genes are TRBV28 and TRBJ2-1; the match to TRBD2 covers 13 bases. V dropped 5 bases and J dropped 6; count of bases not matched to a gene: 4. Germline CDR1 MDHEN, CDR2 SYDVKM. This CDR3 region has 15 residues. Here the CDR3 DNA reads TGTGCCAGCAGTCCCTGGACTAGCGGGAGCAATGAGCAGTTCTTC. Translated, it gives CASSPWTSGSNEQFF.

V usage is TRBV19 and J usage is TRBJ2-2; D is unresolved. Trimming shortened V by 4 bases and J by 4 bases, and 13 bases separated the two germline ends. This CDR3 contains 15 residues. Germline V gene lookup returns CDR1 LNHDA and CDR2 SQIVND (reference sequence). The CDR3: CASSTGTLTTGELFF. The CDR3 DNA sequence: TGTGCCAGTAGTACCGGTACTCTTACCACCGGGGAGCTGTTTTTT.

The gene calls are TRBV6-5 and TRBJ1-6, with D tentatively TRBD1 (5 bases). Trimming took 1 base from V and 7 from J, leaving 11 bases between them. Germline V gene lookup returns CDR1 MNHEY and CDR2 SVGAGI. The CDR3 covers 15 residues. Here the CDR3 DNA reads TGTGCCAGCAGTTACTGGGGCAGATTAAATTCACCCCTCCACTTT. It is translated as CASSYWGRLNSPLHF.

This sequence joins TRBV14 and TRBJ2-7, with D unclear. The CDR3 totals 14 residues. V was cut by 0 bases and J by 6 bases, with 12 bases left in between. CDR1 and CDR2 (germline): SGHDN, FVKESK. For the CDR3, the DNA is TGTGCCAGCAGCCAAGACTTGACTGGAACCGAGCAGTACTTC. This codes for CASSQDLTGTEQYF.

This clone has more than one count but fewer than ten. The chain is built from TRBV7-9 and TRBJ2-1, with TRBD1 matching 10 bases. The V and J ends lost 4 bases and 3 bases, in that order; junction bases with no gene match: 6. The CDR3 has 16 amino acids. The germline CDR1 and CDR2 sequences are SEHNR and FQNEAQ (reference sequence). DNA of the CDR3: TGTGCCAGCAGCTCCCGGGACAGGGGAAACTACAATGAGCAGTTCTTC. Translating it yields CASSSRDRGNYNEQFF. The whole variable domain, remainder taken from reference TRBV7-9 and TRBJ2-1, is DTGVSQNPRHKITKRGQNVTFRCDPISEHNRLYWYRQTLGQGPEFLTYFQNEAQLEKSRLLSDRFSAERPKGSFSTLEIQRTEQGDSAMYLCASSSRDRGNYNEQFFGPGTRLTVL.

The rearrangement joins TRBV29-1 to TRBJ2-1; no definite D call. Germline CDR1 reads SQVTM; CDR2 reads ANQGSEA. The CDR3 extends over 12 amino acids. Trimming took off 7 bases at V and 0 bases at J, with 7 bases between the two ends. CDR3 protein: CSDSFSYNEQFF. The CDR3 region has the DNA TGCAGCGATAGTTTCTCCTACAATGAGCAGTTCTTC.

This clone was found a few times. The chain uses TRBV28 and TRBJ1-2, with D uncertain. CDR1 is MDHEN and CDR2 is SYDVKM in the germline V gene. The length of the CDR3 is 13 residues. V dropped 8 bases and J dropped 0 bases, with 10 bases sitting between them. The CDR3 DNA is TGTGCCAGCTCCGAGGGCACTAACTATGGCTACACCTTC. This translates into CASSEGTNYGYTF.

This chain joins TRBV10-3 and TRBJ2-1; 10 bases are a match to TRBD2. The junction had 15 bases not matched to a gene; V was cut back by 10 bases and J by 9 bases. Germline CDR1 and CDR2: ENHRY and SYGVKD. The CDR3 consists of 15 residues. In nucleotides, the CDR3 is TGTGCCAGCCGGGGGGCTAGCGGGAGTTCAGGTGAGCAGTTCTTC. Its protein product is CASRGASGSSGEQFF.

The chain links TRBV30 to TRBJ1-1; D is ambiguous. The CDR3 runs to 17 residues. Germline values: CDR1 GTSNPN, CDR2 SVGIG (reference sequence). V was pared by 3 bases and J by 0 bases, with 20 bases between. The CDR3 sequence: CAWRGRSGKYMNTEAFF. CDR3 DNA: TGTGCCTGGAGAGGTCGCAGCGGAAAATACATGAACACTGAAGCTTTCTTT.